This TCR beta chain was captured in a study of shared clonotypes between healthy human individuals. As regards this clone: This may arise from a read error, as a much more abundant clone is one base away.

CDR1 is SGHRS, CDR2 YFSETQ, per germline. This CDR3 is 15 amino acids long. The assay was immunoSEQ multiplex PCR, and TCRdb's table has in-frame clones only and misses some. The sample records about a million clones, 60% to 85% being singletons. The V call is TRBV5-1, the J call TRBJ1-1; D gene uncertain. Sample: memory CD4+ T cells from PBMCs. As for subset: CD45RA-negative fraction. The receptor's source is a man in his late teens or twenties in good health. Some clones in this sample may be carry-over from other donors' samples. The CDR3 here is CASSLDLPENTETFF. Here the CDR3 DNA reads TGCGCCAGCAGCTTGGATTTGCCTGAGAACACTGAAACTTTCTTT.